This TCR beta chain was observed in a study of immune heterogeneity within non-small cell lung tumors. Study-wide context: Tumor histology was classified as squamous cell carcinoma in a few cases, non-squamous carcinoma in around nine and not otherwise specified in 1.

Germline-derived CDR1 and CDR2 are LNHDA and SQIVND (reference sequence). The CDR3 totals 13 residues. Deletions cut 7 bases from V and 1 base from J, with 9 bases between. TCR beta CDR3 was amplified by multiplex PCR, first round nine to ten cycles, 32 V and 13 J primers. TCRdb recomputed calls from the multiplex PCR reads with MiXCR, one row per CDR3 protein. The sample yields about 11,000 distinct CDR3 sequences, 25% to 35% seen once. This clonotype was seen repeatedly, ten times or more. Its matching antigen is unknown. Template material comprised bulk tumor genomic DNA at approximately 650 ng per sample. In surgery, several biopsies were collected from each primary tumor at widely spaced sites. The study cohort was described as untreated, and its members had newly diagnosed non-small cell lung cancer. They went on to have curative surgery. A total of approximately 15 patients with newly diagnosed non-small cell lung cancer, all of whom were undergoing surgery with curative intent, made up the donors.

Points from the study as a whole: Some T-cell receptor beta clonotypes occurred at high frequency. These high-frequency clonotypes were largely distinct between individual patients. Clonality of local T cells correlated moderately but significantly with local tumor mutational burden (R approximately 0.33).

Source material: lung tumor tissue. This sequence originates from a woman aged 60-75 years with non-small cell lung cancer. The rearrangement links TRBV19 to TRBJ2-3; possibly TRBD2 for D (6 bases). CDR3 DNA: TGTGCCAGTACGAAGCGGGGCACAGATACGCAGTATTTT. Translated, it gives CASTKRGTDTQYF.